Listed here are 9 T cell receptor beta chains from one sample, sequenced in a study of T cells after yellow fever vaccination (dated by TCRdb to about 2019). The library was made by 5' RACE. TCRdb names Illumina NovaSeq 6000 as the instrument used. In TCRdb, the public reads were trimmed at Q25 with fastp and aligned with MiXCR, with productive beta chains retained. A single entry per CDR3 protein holds the most common genes and DNA from its merged rows. The sample contains 120,000 or so distinct CDR3 sequences, around 15% of them found a single time. The top ten constitute 43% of the sample. This specimen's treatment or condition label, per the study, means: live attenuated yellow fever vaccine strain. The source material was CD8+ T cells sorted from PBMCs, sampled 5 days after the yellow fever booster vaccination. Receptor source: a man aged 18 to 35 who received the YFV17D yellow fever vaccine.

The chain recombines TRBV19 with TRBJ1-6, with unresolved D. CDR3 length: 14 amino acids. Trimming removed 3 bases from V and 5 bases from J, with 8 bases in between. Germline V gene sequence: CDR1 LNHDA, CDR2 SQIVND (reference sequence). Here the CDR3 reads CASSIGGNNSPLHF. The CDR3 nucleotides are TGTGCCAGTAGTATTGGAGGGAATAATTCACCCCTCCACTTT.

This clonotype was picked up a small number of times. The gene calls are TRBV7-6 and TRBJ1-1; tentatively, D is TRBD1 (5 bases). Looked up from germline, CDR1 is SGHVS and CDR2 is FNYEAQ. The CDR3 sequence is 13 residues long. V lost 3 bases and J 3 bases, leaving 8 bases between the germline ends. The DNA for the CDR3 is TGTGCCAGCAGCTTTGGGGGAGACACTGAAGCTTTCTTT. It codes for CASSFGGDTEAFF.

This clonotype was seen only a few times. This chain uses TRBV3-1 with TRBJ2-7, with 9 bases that match TRBD1. The V gene's germline CDR1 is LGHDT and CDR2 YNNKEL (reference sequence). The trim removed 4 bases at V and 1 base at J, leaving 8 bases unmatched. The CDR3 spans 16 residues. CDR3 sequence: CASSPSAGTGSYEQYF. CDR3 bases: TGTGCCAGCAGCCCGAGCGCCGGGACAGGGTCCTACGAGCAGTACTTC.

The rearrangement links TRBV7-2 to TRBJ1-1; TRBD1 aligns across 7 bases. This CDR3 region has 15 residues. Germline V gene sequence: CDR1 SGHTA, CDR2 FQGNSA. V was pared by 5 bases and J by 4 bases, with 10 bases of the junction left unmatched. The DNA of the CDR3 is TGTGCCAGCAGCGCGGCCGGTCACAGGGGCACTGAAGCTTTCTTT. Amino acids: CASSAAGHRGTEAFF.

This clonotype has just a few counts. The chain carries TRBV4-2 and TRBJ1-4; D possibly corresponds to TRBD1 (5 bases). CDR3 length: 15 amino acids. The germline CDR1 and CDR2 sequences are LGHNA and YNFKEQ. Trimming took 1 base from V and 8 from J, leaving 14 bases between them. CDR3 bases: TGTGCCAGCAGCCAAGGGGACTTCCTACAGGAAAAACTGTTTTTT. It translates to CASSQGDFLQEKLFF.

The J gene is TRBJ2-1, the V gene TRBV20-1; TRBD2 might be the D (5 bases). Trimming left V 5 bases short and J 14 bases short, with 16 bases between. The germline CDR1 and CDR2 sequences are DFQATT and SNEGSKA (reference sequence). This CDR3 spans 11 amino acids. In nucleotides, the CDR3 is TGCAGTGCTGTGGTGGGAGTCGGGGAGTTCTTC. Translating gives CSAVVGVGEFF.

The chain combines TRBV7-9 with TRBJ2-3; TRBD1 agrees at 7 bases. This CDR3 has 16 residues. V shed 5 bases, J shed 5 bases, and the junction held 13 bases outside the gene matches. Germline V gives CDR1 SEHNR, CDR2 FQNEAQ (reference sequence). Here the CDR3 reads CASSPPEGALRDTQYF. The CDR3 DNA reads as TGTGCCAGCAGCCCCCCAGAGGGGGCCCTTCGAGATACGCAGTATTTT.

The rearrangement joins TRBV4-2 to TRBJ2-5; TRBD1 matches 7 bases. The V segment lost 0 bases and the J segment 5 bases; nucleotides outside the gene matches: 3. This CDR3 comprises 14 residues. Germline loops: CDR1 LGHNA, CDR2 YNFKEQ. CDR3 sequence (DNA): TGTGCCAGCAGCCAAGATTTCAGGGGGGAGACCCAGTACTTC. Translation: CASSQDFRGETQYF.

The genes are TRBV10-3 and TRBJ2-6; possibly TRBD2 for D (5 bases). This CDR3 is 14 amino acids long. CDR1 ENHRY and CDR2 SYGVKD come from the germline V gene. Trimming shortened V by 11 bases and J by 2 bases, and 13 bases separated the two germline ends. The CDR3 sequence: CAAGAFPGANVLTF. CDR3 nucleotides: TGTGCCGCGGGCGCCTTCCCTGGGGCCAACGTCCTGACTTTC.